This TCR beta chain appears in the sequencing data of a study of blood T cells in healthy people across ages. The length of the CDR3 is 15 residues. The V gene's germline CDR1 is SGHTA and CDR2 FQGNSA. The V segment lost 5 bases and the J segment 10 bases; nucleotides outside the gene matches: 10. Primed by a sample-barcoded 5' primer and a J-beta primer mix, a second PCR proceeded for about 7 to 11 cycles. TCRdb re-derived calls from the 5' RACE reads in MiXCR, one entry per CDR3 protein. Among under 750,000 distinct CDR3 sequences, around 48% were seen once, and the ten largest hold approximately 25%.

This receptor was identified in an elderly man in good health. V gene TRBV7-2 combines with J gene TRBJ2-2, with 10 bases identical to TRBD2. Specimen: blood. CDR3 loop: CASSLGLAVDLELFF. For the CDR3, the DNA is TGTGCCAGCAGCCTTGGACTAGCGGTGGATTTGGAGCTGTTTTTT.